Sequencing of this T cell receptor beta chain was carried out in a study of shared clonotypes between healthy human individuals. Regarding the study as a whole: Sequencing depth was expected to influence donor clonotype sharing.

Method: immunoSEQ multiplex PCR; TCRdb's copy keeps in-frame clones and lacks some. This table has about 1,800,000 clones, about 94% appearing once. V dropped 2 bases and J dropped 2 bases, with 17 bases sitting between them. The CDR3 is 16 residues long. Per the germline V gene, CDR1 is SGHNT and CDR2 is YYREEE (reference sequence). Naive CD8 cells were CD45RO-negative, positively selected for CCR7, excluding terminally differentiated effector memory CD45RA+ cells. Details on this clone: Its target is not known.

Sequencing was done on a sample of naive CD8+ T cells sorted from blood. The receptor comes from a man aged 18 to 29 in good health. The rearrangement uses TRBV5-4 and TRBJ2-7; TRBD1 or TRBD2 may be the D gene (5 bases each). In DNA, the CDR3 is TGTGCCAGCAGCTTAAGGGACGGCCGCCGAACCTACGAGCAGTACTTC. It encodes CASSLRDGRRTYEQYF.